This T cell receptor beta chain comes out of a study of human T cells and chemical hapten exposure. TCRdb reanalysed the RACE reads using MiXCR and keeps one entry per CDR3 protein. This table has fewer than 500,000 distinct CDR3 sequences, roughly 5% appearing once. This CDR3 is built from 15 residues. The V and J ends lost 6 bases and 6 bases, in that order; junction bases with no gene match: 8. The time point was: patch test 1, 2 weeks after DPC sensitization. Treatment described: therapeutic diphenylcyclopropenone sensitization with weekly scalp DPC. Turning to this clonotype: Its antigen remains unknown.

Study observations and caveats: Patch test score was positively correlated with the counts of PT1 expanded TCRs.

The sample was whole blood, taken in connection with sensitization to the hapten diphenylcyclopropenone (DPC). The source is a woman aged 45-59 years with alopecia areata. Some clones in this sample may be carry-over from other donors' samples. The chain employs TRBV12-3 or TRBV12-4 and TRBJ1-3, with 10 bases fitting TRBD1. The DNA of the CDR3 is TGTGCCAGCAGCGGGAGACAGGGGGCTTTAAACACCATATATTTT. It codes for CASSGRQGALNTIYF.